This T cell receptor (beta chain) was sequenced for a study of blood T cell repertoires in COVID-19. This CDR3 is built from 15 residues. The junction had 1 base not matched to a gene; V was cut back by 2 bases and J by 0 bases. From germline, CDR1 is SGHDN and CDR2 FVKESK. The protocol was immunoSEQ multiplex PCR, while the TCRdb copy is restricted to in-frame clones and leaves out a portion. The sample lists 140,000 or so clones, 88% occurring once. The material sequenced was peripheral blood. The V gene is TRBV14, the J gene TRBJ1-3, with TRBD1 identical over 7 bases. The clonotype comes from a human donor with COVID-19, enrolled during active disease. The donor label of this sample is uncertain. This CDR3 reads CASSQRQGSGNTIYF. As DNA, the CDR3 is TGTGCCAGCAGCCAACGACAGGGCTCTGGAAACACCATATATTTT.